This paragraph covers one T cell receptor beta chain sequence. Germline V gene lookup returns CDR1 SGHVS and CDR2 FNYEAQ. CDR3 size: 17 residues. Trimming pared 5 bases from V and 3 bases from J, leaving 22 bases between. Data came from immunoSEQ multiplex PCR; TCRdb stores just in-frame clones and leaves some out. The sample carries 120,000 or so clones, roughly 77% recorded once. This entry belongs to a study of blood T cell repertoires in COVID-19. This receptor was obtained from a man between 60 and 75 years old with active or convalescent COVID-19. What was sequenced was peripheral blood. The rearrangement links TRBV7-6 to TRBJ2-5; TRBD1 is a possible D gene (6 bases). The CDR3 nucleotides read TGTGCCAGCAGCACGCACCGGGACACCTCATGGGAAGAGACCCAGTACTTC. This codes for CASSTHRDTSWEETQYF.